The rows below give T cell receptor beta chains drawn from one sample of a study of blood T cell repertoires in COVID-19. Generated by immunoSEQ multiplex PCR, the TCRdb table keeps only in-frame clones and is missing some. This repertoire shows some 100,000 clones, 80% found once; its top ten account for roughly 29%. The source material was peripheral blood. The origin of the receptors is a man in his 70s with active or convalescent COVID-19. Each CDR3 is given without its conserved first and last residue. Each record gives: clone size, V gene, J gene, CDR3 protein. Part of the rows lack a size; the others show once, few, many or a class for expanded clones.

>NA|TRBV7-2|TRBJ2-1
ASSSGTSAHNEQF
>NA|TRBV19|TRBJ2-7
ASSISHDRGLYEQY
>NA|TRBV19|TRBJ2-1
ASSKDSLYNEQF
>NA|TRBV6-5|TRBJ2-1
ASNPGQGGYNEQF
>NA|TRBV20-1|TRBJ1-1
SLPLITEAF
>few|TRBV29-1|TRBJ2-3
SAPLGDTQY
>NA|TRBV5-5|TRBJ1-2
ASSYPGQEHYGYT
>NA|TRBV30|TRBJ1-1
AWSTGLESTEAF
>NA|TRBV2|TRBJ1-5
ASSRDRADQPQH
>NA|TRBV2|TRBJ1-2
ASRDRVADYGYT
>NA|TRBV9|TRBJ2-1
ASSVAAGEQF
>NA|TRBV3-1/TRBV3-2|TRBJ2-7
ASSPVRGQHEQY
>NA|TRBV27|TRBJ1-2
ASSFGQGTYT
>NA|TRBV7-2|TRBJ2-1
ASSPTGTSSHEQF
>NA|TRBV11-2|TRBJ2-3
ASSGLGGGTDTQY
>NA|TRBV27|TRBJ2-3
ASSFTGFTDTQY
>NA|TRBV5-1|TRBJ2-1
ASSFIAGFGANEQF
>NA|TRBV11-2|TRBJ2-1
ASSPSLGSYNEQF
>NA|TRBV6-2/TRBV6-3|TRBJ2-7
ASSSSSGVPSIYEQY
>NA|TRBV12-3/TRBV12-4|TRBJ1-1
ASRRNRAEAF
>NA|TRBV5-6|TRBJ1-1
ASDIRGNTEAF
>NA|TRBV5-8|TRBJ1-1
ASSLDPAGGNDYNTEAF
>NA|TRBV4-1|TRBJ1-1
ASSQDAAANTEAF
>NA|TRBV9|TRBJ2-1
ASSVAPGEIDEQF
>NA|TRBV4-3|TRBJ2-2
ASSQGLAEPPRAAGELF
>NA|TRBV7-9|TRBJ1-4
ASSQGQGREKLF
>NA|TRBV5-4|TRBJ2-5
ASSFWLAGGIRETQY
>NA|TRBV9|TRBJ2-1
ASSVEDRGYNEQF
>NA|TRBV14|TRBJ1-2
ASSTGTGWGYT
>NA|TRBV29-1|TRBJ2-7
SVEGLAAYEQY
>NA|TRBV19|TRBJ2-7
ASTNGEVQGEQY
>NA|TRBV7-9|TRBJ1-5
ASSAFGGDQPQH
>NA|TRBV19|TRBJ1-5
ASSMAGGRALNQPQH
>NA|TRBV28|TRBJ1-2
ASSSPDYGYT
>NA|TRBV5-1|TRBJ1-6
ASSLKGQGGSPLH
>once|TRBV4-3|TRBJ2-1
ASSRLAGGPSEQF
>few|TRBV24-1|TRBJ2-2
ATSDAGTGKTGELF
>once|TRBV18|TRBJ1-2
ASARDRGDYGYT
>NA|TRBV4-1|TRBJ2-2
ASSQAGQGATGELF
>few|TRBV6-5|TRBJ1-1
ASRAVNTEAF
>NA|TRBV10-3|TRBJ2-5
AISEYASLGRETQY
>once|TRBV25-1|TRBJ1-1
ASSESPGGVNTEAF
>NA|TRBV2|TRBJ1-2
ASKQGRVGFGYT
>NA|TRBV3-1/TRBV3-2|TRBJ2-7
ASSQPGVGYEQY
>NA|TRBV18|TRBJ1-1
ASSPPSVNTEAF
>NA|TRBV9|TRBJ2-1
ASSAPQTAANEQF